This T cell receptor (beta chain) was identified in a study of T cell changes during pregnancy in multiple sclerosis. This CDR3 is built from 15 residues. Germline V gene sequence: CDR1 SEHNR, CDR2 FQNEAQ (reference sequence). V was pared by 6 bases and J by 5 bases, with 16 bases between. Data came from immunoSEQ multiplex PCR; TCRdb stores just in-frame clones and leaves some out. The table records some 70,000 clones, approximately 92% of them present only once. This sample comprised peripheral blood, obtained after pregnancy. The clonotype was recovered from a female donor in good health, enrolled as a control in a pregnancy study. The V gene is TRBV7-9, the J gene TRBJ1-4, with a possible D match to TRBD1 (6 bases). In DNA, the CDR3 is TGTGCCAGCAGTCGCGCGAGGGGGAGCAATGAAAAACTGTTTTTT. Its protein product is CASSRARGSNEKLFF.